This T cell receptor (beta chain) was identified during a study of read filtering for tumor transcriptome and immune sequencing. This library used roughly 370 ng RNA and molecular barcoded adaptors spanning alpha/delta and beta/gamma chains. TCRdb redid the calling of the reads with MiXCR, one entry per CDR3 protein. Of 100,000 to 150,000 distinct CDR3 sequences listed, less than 15% are singletons. In this sample, this clonotype turned up a few times. What it binds is unknown. The study, taken as a whole, reports: In IR-seq, single-read clonotypes were around four fifths of clonotypes but around 3.5% of reads.

The CDR3 totals 14 residues. CDR1 and CDR2 (germline): SGHTA, FQGNSA. V lost 3 bases to trimming and J lost 1 base, with 8 bases between them. The TCR comes from a donor at least 40 years old with multiple myeloma. The chain links TRBV7-2 to TRBJ2-3; D not certain. The sample consisted of a population of CD138-negative cells sorted from bone marrow. Here the CDR3 reads CASSFGWGTDTQYF. The CDR3 nucleotides read TGTGCCAGCAGCTTCGGGTGGGGCACAGATACGCAGTATTTT. Together with reference TRBV7-2 and TRBJ2-3, the CDR3 gives the full variable domain: GAGVSQSPSNKVTEKGKDVELRCDPISGHTALYWYRQSLGQGLEFLIYFQGNSAPDKSGLPSDRFSAERTGGSVSTLTIQRTQQEDSAVYLCASSFGWGTDTQYFGPGTRLTVL.